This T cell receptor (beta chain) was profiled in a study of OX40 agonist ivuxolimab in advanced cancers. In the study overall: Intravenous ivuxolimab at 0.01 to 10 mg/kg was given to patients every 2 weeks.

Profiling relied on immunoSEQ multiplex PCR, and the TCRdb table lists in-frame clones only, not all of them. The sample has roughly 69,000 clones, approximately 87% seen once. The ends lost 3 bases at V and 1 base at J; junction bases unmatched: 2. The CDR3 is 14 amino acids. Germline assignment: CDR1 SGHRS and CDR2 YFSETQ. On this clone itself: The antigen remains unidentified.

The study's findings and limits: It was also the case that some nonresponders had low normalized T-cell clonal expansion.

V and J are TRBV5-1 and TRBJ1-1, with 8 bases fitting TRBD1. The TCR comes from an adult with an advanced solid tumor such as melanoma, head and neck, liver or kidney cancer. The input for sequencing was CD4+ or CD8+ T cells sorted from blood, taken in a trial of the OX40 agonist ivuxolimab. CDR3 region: CASSSTGENTEAFF. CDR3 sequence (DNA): TGCGCCAGCAGCTCGACAGGGGAGAACACTGAAGCTTTCTTT.